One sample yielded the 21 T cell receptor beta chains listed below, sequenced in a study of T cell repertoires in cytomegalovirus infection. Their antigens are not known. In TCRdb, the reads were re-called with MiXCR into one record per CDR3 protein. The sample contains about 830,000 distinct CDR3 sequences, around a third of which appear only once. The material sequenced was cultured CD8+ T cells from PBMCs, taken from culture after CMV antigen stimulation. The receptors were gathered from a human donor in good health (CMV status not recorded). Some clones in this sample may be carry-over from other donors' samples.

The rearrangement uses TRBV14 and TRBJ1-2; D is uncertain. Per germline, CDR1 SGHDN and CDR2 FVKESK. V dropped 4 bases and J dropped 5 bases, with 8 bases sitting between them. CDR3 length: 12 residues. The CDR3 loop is CASSPGFYGYTF. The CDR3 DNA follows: TGTGCCAGCAGCCCGGGTTTTTATGGCTACACCTTC.

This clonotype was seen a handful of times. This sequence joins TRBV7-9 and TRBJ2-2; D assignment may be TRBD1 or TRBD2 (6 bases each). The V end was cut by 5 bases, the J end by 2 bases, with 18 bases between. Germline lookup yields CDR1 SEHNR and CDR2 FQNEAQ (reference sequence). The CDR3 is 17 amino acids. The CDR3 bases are TGTGCCAGCAGCCATCCCAAGGGGGGAACTAACACCGGGGAGCTGTTTTTT. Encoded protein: CASSHPKGGTNTGELFF. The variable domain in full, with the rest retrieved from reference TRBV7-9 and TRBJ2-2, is DTGVSQNPRHKITKRGQNVTFRCDPISEHNRLYWYRQTLGQGPEFLTYFQNEAQLEKSRLLSDRFSAERPKGSFSTLEIQRTEQGDSAMYLCASSHPKGGTNTGELFFGEGSRLTVL.

The CDR3 is CASSPGTSGGGPYNEQFF. The DNA for the CDR3 is TGTGCCAGTAGCCCCGGGACTAGCGGGGGGGGACCCTACAATGAGCAGTTCTTC. V gene TRBV19 combines with J gene TRBJ2-1; 16 nucleotides match TRBD2. The germline V gene has CDR1 LNHDA and CDR2 SQIVND (reference sequence). The V gene end was trimmed by 6 bases and the J gene end by 2 bases; junction bases not matched to a gene: 7. This CDR3 spans 18 amino acids.

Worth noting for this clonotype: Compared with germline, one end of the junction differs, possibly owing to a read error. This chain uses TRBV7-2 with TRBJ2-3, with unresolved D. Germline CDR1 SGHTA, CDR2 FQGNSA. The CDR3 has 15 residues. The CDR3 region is CASNLAPVFTDTQYF. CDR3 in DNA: TGTGCCAGCAACTTAGCCCCCGTATTTACAGATACGCAGTATTTT. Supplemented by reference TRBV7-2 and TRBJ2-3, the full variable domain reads GAGVSQSPSNKVTEKGKDVELRCDPISGHTALYWYRQSLGQGLEFLIYFQGNSAPDKSGLPSDRFSAERTGGSVSTLTIQRTQQEDSAVYLCASNLAPVFTDTQYFGPGTRLTVL.

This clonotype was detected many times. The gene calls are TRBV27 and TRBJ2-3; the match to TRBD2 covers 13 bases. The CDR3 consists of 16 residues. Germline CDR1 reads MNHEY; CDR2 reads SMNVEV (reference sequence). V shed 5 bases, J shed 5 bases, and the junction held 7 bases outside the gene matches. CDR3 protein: CASSLTSGGRGDTQYF. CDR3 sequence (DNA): TGTGCCAGCAGTCTGACTAGCGGGGGGCGTGGAGATACGCAGTATTTT.

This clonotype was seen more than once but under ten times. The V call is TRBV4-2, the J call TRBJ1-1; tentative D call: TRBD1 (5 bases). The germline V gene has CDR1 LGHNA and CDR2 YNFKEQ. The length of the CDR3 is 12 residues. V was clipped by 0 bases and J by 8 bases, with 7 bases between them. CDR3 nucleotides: TGTGCCAGCAGCCAAGACGGGGACGAAGCTTTCTTT. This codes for CASSQDGDEAFF.

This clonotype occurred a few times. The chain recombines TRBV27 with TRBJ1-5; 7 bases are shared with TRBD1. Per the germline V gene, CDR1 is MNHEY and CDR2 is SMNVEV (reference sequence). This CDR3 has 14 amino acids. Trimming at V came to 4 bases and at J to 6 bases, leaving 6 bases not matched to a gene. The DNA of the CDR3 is TGTGCCAGCAGTTACTCACAGGGGAGTCAGCCCCAGCATTTT. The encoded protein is CASSYSQGSQPQHF.

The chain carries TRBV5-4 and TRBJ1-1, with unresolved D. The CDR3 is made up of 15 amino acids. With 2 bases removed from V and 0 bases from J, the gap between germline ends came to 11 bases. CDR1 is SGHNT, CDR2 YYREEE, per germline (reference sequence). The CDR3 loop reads CASSLGSGLNTEAFF. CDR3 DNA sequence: TGTGCCAGCAGCTTAGGTTCGGGGTTGAACACTGAAGCTTTCTTT.

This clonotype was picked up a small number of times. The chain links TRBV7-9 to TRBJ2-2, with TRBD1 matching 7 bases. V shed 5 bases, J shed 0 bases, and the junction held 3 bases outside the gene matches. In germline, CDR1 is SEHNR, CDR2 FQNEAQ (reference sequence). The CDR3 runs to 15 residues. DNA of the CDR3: TGTGCCAGCAGCCATGACAGGGCGAACACCGGGGAGCTGTTTTTT. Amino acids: CASSHDRANTGELFF. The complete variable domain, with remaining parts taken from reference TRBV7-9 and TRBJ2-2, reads DTGVSQNPRHKITKRGQNVTFRCDPISEHNRLYWYRQTLGQGPEFLTYFQNEAQLEKSRLLSDRFSAERPKGSFSTLEIQRTEQGDSAMYLCASSHDRANTGELFFGEGSRLTVL.

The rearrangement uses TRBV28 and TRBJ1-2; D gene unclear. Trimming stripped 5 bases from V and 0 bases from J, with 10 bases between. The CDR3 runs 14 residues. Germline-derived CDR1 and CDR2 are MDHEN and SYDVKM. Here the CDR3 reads CASSAVQPNYGYTF. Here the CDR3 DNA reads TGTGCCAGCAGTGCGGTCCAGCCTAACTATGGCTACACCTTC.

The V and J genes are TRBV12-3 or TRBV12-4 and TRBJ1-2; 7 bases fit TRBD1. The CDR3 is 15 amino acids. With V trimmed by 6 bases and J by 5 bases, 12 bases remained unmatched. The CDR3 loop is CASRSGTVVLYGYTF. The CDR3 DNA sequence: TGTGCCAGCAGATCCGGGACAGTCGTCCTATATGGCTACACCTTC.

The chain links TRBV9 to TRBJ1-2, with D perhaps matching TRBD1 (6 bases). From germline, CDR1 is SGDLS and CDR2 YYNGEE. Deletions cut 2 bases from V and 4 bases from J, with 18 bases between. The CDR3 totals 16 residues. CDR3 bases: TGTGCCAGCAGCGTCGGTGTAGGACAGAGAGTCTATGGCTACACCTTC. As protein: CASSVGVGQRVYGYTF.

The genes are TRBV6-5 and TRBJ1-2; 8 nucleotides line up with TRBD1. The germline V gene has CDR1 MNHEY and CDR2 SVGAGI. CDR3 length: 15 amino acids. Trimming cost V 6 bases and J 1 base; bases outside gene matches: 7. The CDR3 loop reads CASRPRTGGNYGYTF. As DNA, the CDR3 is TGTGCCAGCAGACCGAGAACAGGGGGTAACTATGGCTACACCTTC.

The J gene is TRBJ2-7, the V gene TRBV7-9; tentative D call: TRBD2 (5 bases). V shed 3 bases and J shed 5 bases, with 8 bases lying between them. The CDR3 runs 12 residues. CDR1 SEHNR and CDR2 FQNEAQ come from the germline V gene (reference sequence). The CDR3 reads CASSFSGDEQYV. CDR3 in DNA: TGTGCCAGCAGCTTTTCCGGGGACGAGCAGTACGTC.

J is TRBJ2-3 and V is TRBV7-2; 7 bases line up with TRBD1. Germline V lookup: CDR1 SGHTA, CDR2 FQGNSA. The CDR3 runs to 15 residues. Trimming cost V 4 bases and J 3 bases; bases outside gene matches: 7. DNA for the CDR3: TGTGCCAGCAGCTCGACAGGGCGGAAGACAGATACGCAGTATTTT. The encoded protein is CASSSTGRKTDTQYF.

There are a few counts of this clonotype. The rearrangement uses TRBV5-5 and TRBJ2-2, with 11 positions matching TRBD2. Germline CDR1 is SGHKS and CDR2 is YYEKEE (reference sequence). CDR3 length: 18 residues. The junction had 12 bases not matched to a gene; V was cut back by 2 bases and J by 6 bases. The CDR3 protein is CASSFGLAGSPEAGELFF. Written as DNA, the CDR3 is TGTGCCAGCAGCTTCGGACTAGCGGGTTCCCCGGAGGCCGGGGAGCTGTTTTTT. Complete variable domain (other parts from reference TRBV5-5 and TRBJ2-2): DAGVTQSPTHLIKTRGQQVTLRCSPISGHKSVSWYQQVLGQGPQFIFQYYEKEERGRGNFPDRFSARQFPNYSSELNVNALLLGDSALYLCASSFGLAGSPEAGELFFGEGSRLTVL.

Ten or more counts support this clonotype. DNA for the CDR3: TGTGCCAGCAGTCGCGGCTTAACAGATACGCAGTATTTT. Encoded protein: CASSRGLTDTQYF. V gene TRBV12-3 or TRBV12-4 combines with J gene TRBJ2-3; no reliable D call. Trimming left V 5 bases short and J 3 bases short, with 9 bases between. The CDR3 totals 13 residues.

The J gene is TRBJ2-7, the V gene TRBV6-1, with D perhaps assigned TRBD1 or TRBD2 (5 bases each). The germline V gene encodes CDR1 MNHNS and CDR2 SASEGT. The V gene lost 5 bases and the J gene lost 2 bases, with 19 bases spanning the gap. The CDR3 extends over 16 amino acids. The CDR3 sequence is CASSFNPGTSTYEQYV. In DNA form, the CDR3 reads TGTGCCAGCAGTTTCAACCCCGGGACGTCAACCTACGAGCAGTACGTC.

The CDR3 loop reads CASIMAGASGELFF. The CDR3 bases are TGTGCCAGCATTATGGCGGGGGCCTCCGGGGAGCTGTTTTTT. The chain has TRBV6-6 and TRBJ2-2, with a possible D match to TRBD2 (7 bases). Trimming shortened V by 7 bases and J by 6 bases, and 15 bases separated the two germline ends. The germline CDR1 and CDR2 sequences are MNHNY and SVGAGI (reference sequence). The CDR3 totals 14 residues.

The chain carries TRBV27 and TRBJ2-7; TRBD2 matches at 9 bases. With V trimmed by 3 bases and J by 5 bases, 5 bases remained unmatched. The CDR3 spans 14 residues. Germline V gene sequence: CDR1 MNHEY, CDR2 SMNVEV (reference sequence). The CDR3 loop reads CASSFVAGEDEQYV. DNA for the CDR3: TGTGCCAGCAGTTTTGTAGCGGGGGAAGACGAGCAGTACGTC.

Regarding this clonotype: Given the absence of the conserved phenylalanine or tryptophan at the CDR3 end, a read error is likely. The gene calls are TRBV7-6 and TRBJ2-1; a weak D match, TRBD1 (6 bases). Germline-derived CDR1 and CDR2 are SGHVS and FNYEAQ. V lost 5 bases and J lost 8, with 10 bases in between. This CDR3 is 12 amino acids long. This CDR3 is CASSPQGDEQFL. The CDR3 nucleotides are TGTGCCAGCAGCCCACAGGGCGATGAGCAGTTCCTC.